This T cell receptor (beta chain) is drawn from a study of blood T cell repertoires in COVID-19 (dated by TCRdb to 2020 to 2022). Regarding the complete study: The collaborator samples originated in the United States, Italy and Spain and spanned the acute and convalescent phases of COVID-19. The samples were drawn from the first 160 participants of the ongoing ImmuneRACE study and from 950 to 1,500 subjects provided by 6 global collaborators. Where available, HLA class I and class II types were obtained from metadata supplied by the sample provider rather than from assay-based typing. A de-identified subject ID, COVID-19 status, age in years and sex were almost always included in the sample metadata. Deeply sampled blood TCRbeta repertoires from subjects exposed to, actively infected with, or recovered from COVID-19 were included in the dataset. The repertoires were released in a freely available public database meant as a resource for research on the immune response to SARS-CoV-2. The prospective study material was composed of cDNA or gDNA derived from T cells, B-cell-depleted T cells, or PBMCs. Summary of the overall study and its limitations: The quantity of clinical and demographic metadata differed by source and by participant and was supplied without curation.

TCRbeta CDR3 regions were amplified from genomic DNA by means of the immunoSEQ Assay, a bias-controlled multiplex PCR. In the paper's pipeline: Nucleated cell counts per sample were estimated from amplification of reference gene primers within the assay. To quantify the absolute abundance of each unique TCRbeta CDR3 rearrangement, sequence reads were collapsed and filtered. For each sample, productive Simpson clonality was calculated as the square root of Simpson's diversity index over productive rearrangements. The clones in this table, taken by TCRdb from immuneACCESS, are in-frame only. Not every clone is retained; where verified, under half of the shortfall comes from an unresolved V gene, and the cause of the rest is unknown. The D gene and trimming were derived from the DNA, and the V and J assignments and clone size from that table. Counted in this sample were under 200,000 clones; around nine tenths of them appeared once. The top ten clones comprise under 6.5% of the sample.

The CDR3 sequence holds 16 residues, the cysteine and phenylalanine included. Just the 48-base CDR3 DNA is kept, in frame starting at base 1. Trimming removed 1 base from V and 10 bases from J; the gene matches leave 11 bases unexplained. The CDR1 and CDR2 encoded by the germline V gene are MRHNA and SNTAGT. Whole blood was collected in K2EDTA tubes by collaborating institutions according to the institutions' own protocols. For TCRbeta analysis, collaborators shipped samples in one of three forms: frozen whole blood, isolated PBMCs, or DNA extracted from either of those sample types. To note about this clone: Its antigen has not been determined. No much larger clonotype is one base removed from it; base qualities were not supplied.

The sequence was collected from a man between 35 and 55 years old with active or convalescent COVID-19. The specimen sequenced was peripheral blood. The rearrangement joined TRBV6-4 to TRBJ2-1, and 9 junctional nucleotides match TRBD2. At the DNA level, the sequence is TGTGCCAGCAGTGACTATGCGGGAGGGCTCTTGGGCGAGCAGTTCTTC. Its protein is CASSDYAGGLLGEQFF.